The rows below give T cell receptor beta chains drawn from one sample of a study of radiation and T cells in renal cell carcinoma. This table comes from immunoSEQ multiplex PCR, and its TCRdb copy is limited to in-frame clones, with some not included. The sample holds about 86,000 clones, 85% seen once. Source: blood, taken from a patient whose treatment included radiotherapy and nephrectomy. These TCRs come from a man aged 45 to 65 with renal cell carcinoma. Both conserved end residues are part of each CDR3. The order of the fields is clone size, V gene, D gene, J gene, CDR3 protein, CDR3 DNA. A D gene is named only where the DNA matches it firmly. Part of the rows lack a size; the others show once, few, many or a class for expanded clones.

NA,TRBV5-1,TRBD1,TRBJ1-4,CASSLYTGTGFRSNEKLFF,TGCGCCAGCAGCTTGTATACCGGGACAGGGTTTCGCTCTAATGAAAAACTGTTTTTT
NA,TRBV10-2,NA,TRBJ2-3,CASSIADLSTDTQYF,TGCGCCAGCAGCATAGCGGATCTTAGCACAGATACGCAGTATTTT
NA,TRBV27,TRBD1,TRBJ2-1,CASSRDVGQGGNEQFF,TGTGCCAGCAGTCGCGACGTAGGACAGGGGGGGAATGAGCAGTTCTTC
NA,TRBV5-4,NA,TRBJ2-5,CASFQKGGVQETQYF,TGTGCCAGTTTCCAGAAAGGGGGGGTACAAGAGACCCAGTACTTC
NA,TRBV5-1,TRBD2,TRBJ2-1,CASSLLAGVDSNEQFF,TGCGCCAGCAGCTTGCTCGCGGGAGTTGACTCCAATGAGCAGTTCTTC
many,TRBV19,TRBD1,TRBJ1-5,CASSRGQGVSNQPQHF,TGTGCCAGTAGTAGGGGACAGGGGGTGAGCAATCAGCCCCAGCATTTT
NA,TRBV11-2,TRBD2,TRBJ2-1,CASSPPAGGPHNEQFF,TGTGCCAGCAGCCCCCCAGCGGGAGGGCCCCACAATGAGCAGTTCTTC
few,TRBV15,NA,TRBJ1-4,CATSTQVANEKLFF,TGTGCCACCAGCACACAGGTGGCTAATGAAAAACTGTTTTTT
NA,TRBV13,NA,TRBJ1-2,CASSPGRWDNYGYTF,TGTGCCAGCAGCCCCGGCCGATGGGATAACTATGGCTACACCTTC
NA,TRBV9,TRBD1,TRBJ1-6,CASGQGAVGSPLHF,TGTGCCAGCGGACAGGGGGCGGTGGGCTCACCCCTCCACTTT
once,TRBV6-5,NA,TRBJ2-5,CASSYSQGVETQYF,TGTGCCAGCAGTTACTCCCAGGGAGTAGAGACCCAGTACTTC
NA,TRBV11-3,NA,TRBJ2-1,CASSFSQDYEQFF,TGTGCCAGCAGCTTCTCCCAGGACTATGAGCAGTTCTTC
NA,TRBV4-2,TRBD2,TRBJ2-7,CASSQERDPSSYEQYF,TGTGCCAGCAGCCAGGAGCGGGACCCATCCTCCTACGAGCAGTACTTC
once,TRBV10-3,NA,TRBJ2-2,CAITGTGTGELFF,TGTGCCATCACCGGGACGGGTACCGGGGAGCTGTTTTTT
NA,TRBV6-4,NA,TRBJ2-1,CASSDSAGTFGNEQFF,TGTGCCAGCAGTGATTCGGCGGGGACATTTGGCAATGAGCAGTTCTTC
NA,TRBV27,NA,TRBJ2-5,CASSWTSAKVPKQETQYF,TGTGCCAGCAGCTGGACATCCGCTAAAGTACCGAAACAAGAGACCCAGTACTTC
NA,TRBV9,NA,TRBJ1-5,CASSAEQGGKPQHF,TGTGCCAGCAGCGCTGAACAGGGCGGAAAGCCCCAGCATTTT
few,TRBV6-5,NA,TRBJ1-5,CASSSGWRQPQHF,TGTGCCAGCAGTTCGGGGTGGCGGCAGCCCCAGCATTTT
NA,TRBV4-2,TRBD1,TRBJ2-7,CASSQGQGDYEQYF,TGTGCCAGCAGCCAAGGACAGGGGGACTACGAGCAGTACTTC
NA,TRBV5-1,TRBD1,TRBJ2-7,CASVDRGSYEQYF,TGCGCCAGCGTTGACAGGGGCTCCTACGAGCAGTACTTC
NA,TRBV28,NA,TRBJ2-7,CAIRGLYEQYF,TGTGCCATCCGAGGGCTCTACGAGCAGTACTTC
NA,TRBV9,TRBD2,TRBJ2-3,CASSGSGTSGGLANTQYF,TGTGCCAGCAGCGGATCCGGGACTAGCGGGGGGTTGGCAAATACGCAGTATTTT
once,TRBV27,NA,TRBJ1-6,CASSLVGHDSPLHF,TGTGCCAGCAGTTTAGTGGGTCACGATTCACCCCTCCACTTT
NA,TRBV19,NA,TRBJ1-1,CASSVDFGNTEAFF,TGTGCCAGCTCAGTTGACTTTGGGAACACTGAAGCTTTCTTT
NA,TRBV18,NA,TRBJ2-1,CASSWTDYNEQFF,TGTGCCAGCTCATGGACAGACTACAATGAGCAGTTCTTC
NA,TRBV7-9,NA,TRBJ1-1,CASSLGRGSGKDTEAFF,TGTGCCAGCAGCCTGGGGCGGGGGTCTGGAAAAGACACTGAAGCTTTCTTT
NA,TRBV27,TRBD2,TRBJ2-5,CASSFGLAGHQETQYF,TGTGCCAGCAGTTTCGGACTAGCAGGCCACCAAGAGACCCAGTACTTC
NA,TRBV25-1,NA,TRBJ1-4,CASSVEGHNEKLFF,TGTGCCAGCAGCGTTGAAGGGCATAATGAAAAACTGTTTTTT
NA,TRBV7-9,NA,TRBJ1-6,CAGSLDGEGNSPLHF,TGTGCCGGCAGCTTAGATGGGGAAGGGAATTCACCCCTCCACTTT
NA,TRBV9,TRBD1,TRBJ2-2,CASSIGTGKTGELFF,TGTGCCAGCAGCATCGGGACAGGAAAAACCGGGGAGCTGTTTTTT
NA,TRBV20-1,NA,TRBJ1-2,CSASRVGGYTF,TGCAGTGCTTCCAGGGTGGGGGGCTACACCTTC
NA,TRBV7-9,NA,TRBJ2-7,CASSYWGYEQYF,TGTGCCAGCAGCTATTGGGGGTACGAGCAGTACTTC
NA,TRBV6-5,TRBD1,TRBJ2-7,CASSTTDRSSYEQYF,TGTGCCAGCAGTACAACGGACAGGAGCTCCTACGAGCAGTACTTC
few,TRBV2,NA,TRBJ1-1,CASSEAGGTEAFF,TGTGCCAGCAGTGAAGCGGGGGGCACTGAAGCTTTCTTT
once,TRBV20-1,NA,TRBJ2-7,CSVGRAYEQYF,TGCAGTGTGGGCCGGGCCTACGAGCAGTACTTC
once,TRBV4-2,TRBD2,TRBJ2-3,CASSQEQLAGDTQYF,TGTGCCAGCAGCCAAGAACAGCTAGCGGGAGATACGCAGTATTTT
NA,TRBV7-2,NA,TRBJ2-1,CASSFSGGNEQFF,TGTGCCAGCAGCTTCTCCGGTGGAAATGAGCAGTTCTTC
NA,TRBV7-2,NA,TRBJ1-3,CASSREVHSGNTIYF,TGTGCCAGCAGCCGAGAGGTCCACTCTGGAAACACCATATATTTT
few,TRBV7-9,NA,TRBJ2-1,CASSWGGEQFF,TGTGCCAGCAGCTGGGGCGGGGAGCAGTTCTTC
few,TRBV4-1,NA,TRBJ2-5,CASSQAGLETQYF,TGCGCCAGCAGCCAAGCGGGTTTGGAGACCCAGTACTTC
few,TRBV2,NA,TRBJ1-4,CASSPEAEKLFF,TGTGCCAGCAGTCCCGAAGCCGAAAAACTGTTTTTT
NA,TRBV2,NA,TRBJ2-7,CASSEGPSYEQYF,TGTGCCAGCAGTGAAGGCCCATCCTACGAGCAGTACTTC
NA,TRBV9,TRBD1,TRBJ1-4,CASSEGQNEKLFF,TGTGCCAGCAGCGAGGGACAGAATGAAAAACTGTTTTTT
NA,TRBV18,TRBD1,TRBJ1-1,CASSPRGEAEAFF,TGTGCCAGCTCCCCCAGGGGGGAAGCTGAAGCTTTCTTT
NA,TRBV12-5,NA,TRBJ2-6,CASGAAGANVLTF,TGTGCTAGTGGTGCTGCCGGGGCCAACGTCCTGACTTTC
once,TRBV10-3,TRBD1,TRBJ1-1,CATGQGNTEAFF,TGTGCCACCGGACAGGGAAACACTGAAGCTTTCTTT
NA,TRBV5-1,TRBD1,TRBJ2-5,CASSPATGGRETQYF,TGCGCCAGCAGCCCCGCGACAGGGGGCCGGGAGACCCAGTACTTC
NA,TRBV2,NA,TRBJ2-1,CASSVQSSYNEQFF,TGTGCCAGCAGTGTACAGAGCTCCTACAATGAGCAGTTCTTC
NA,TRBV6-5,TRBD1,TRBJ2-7,CASSSGTGIYEQYF,TGTGCCAGCAGCTCCGGGACAGGGATCTACGAGCAGTACTTC
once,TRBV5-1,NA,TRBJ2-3,CASSLTGTDTQYF,TGCGCCAGCAGTTTGACAGGCACAGATACGCAGTATTTT
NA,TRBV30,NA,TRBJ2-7,CAWAGQPMAYEQYF,TGTGCCTGGGCGGGGCAGCCGATGGCCTACGAGCAGTACTTC
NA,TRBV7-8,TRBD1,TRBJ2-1,CASSSDRDRNYNEQFF,TGTGCCAGCAGCTCAGACCGGGACAGGAATTACAATGAGCAGTTCTTC
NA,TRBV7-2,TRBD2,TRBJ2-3,CASSLVGGGGDTQYF,TGTGCCAGCAGCTTAGTTGGCGGGGGAGGGGATACGCAGTATTTT
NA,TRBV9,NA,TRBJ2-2,CASSARGDTGELFF,TGTGCCAGCAGCGCGAGGGGGGACACCGGGGAGCTGTTTTTT
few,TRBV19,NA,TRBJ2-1,CASSKGTVNNEQFF,TGTGCCAGTAGTAAGGGGACTGTGAACAATGAGCAGTTCTTC
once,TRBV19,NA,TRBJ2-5,CASSWGSGETQYF,TGTGCCAGTAGTTGGGGTAGTGGAGAGACCCAGTACTTC
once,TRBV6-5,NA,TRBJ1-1,CASSYGSLESNTEAFF,TGTGCCAGCAGTTACGGGTCACTCGAGTCGAACACTGAAGCTTTCTTT
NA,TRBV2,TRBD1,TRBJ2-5,CASSHGQGTRQETQYF,TGTGCCAGCAGCCACGGACAGGGTACCAGGCAAGAGACCCAGTACTTC
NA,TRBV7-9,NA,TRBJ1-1,CASSTGTTEAFF,TGTGCCAGCAGCACCGGGACCACTGAAGCTTTCTTT
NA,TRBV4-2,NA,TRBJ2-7,CASSPGYEQYF,TGTGCCAGCAGCCCAGGGTACGAGCAGTACTTC